What follows are 30 T cell receptor beta chains derived from one specimen sequenced in a study of shared clonotypes between healthy human individuals. The naive CD8 population came from CD45RO-negative cells selected for CCR7, without terminally differentiated effector memory CD45RA+ cells. TCRdb keeps only in-frame clones here, not all; method: immunoSEQ multiplex PCR. The sample contains around 580,000 clones, about 98% of which appear only once. The sample comprised naive CD8+ T cells sorted from blood. Receptors originate from a man aged 25-45 years in good health.

The chain carries TRBV7-2 and TRBJ2-1; TRBD1 agrees at 8 bases. The CDR3 has 14 residues. J gave up 5 bases and V 3 bases, and 3 bases lay outside the gene matches. The germline gives CDR1 SGHTA, CDR2 FQGNSA. In DNA form, the CDR3 reads TGTGCCAGCAGCTTCGGGACAGGCGACAATGAGCAGTTCTTC. Its translation is CASSFGTGDNEQFF.

The chain carries TRBV6-1 and TRBJ2-7, with D unresolved. This CDR3 has 13 amino acids. Germline CDR1 is MNHNS and CDR2 is SASEGT. The V end lost 1 base, the J end lost 5 bases, and 9 bases lay between the germline ends. The CDR3 loop reads CASSEVRYDEQYF. The CDR3 DNA is TGTGCCAGCAGTGAAGTCCGGTACGACGAGCAGTACTTC.

This sequence joins TRBV28 and TRBJ2-1, with unresolved D. Trimming took off 3 bases at V and 5 bases at J, with 2 bases between the two ends. Germline CDR1 and CDR2: MDHEN and SYDVKM. This CDR3 has 11 amino acids. CDR3 coding DNA: TGTGCCAGCAGTTTGAACAATGAGCAGTTCTTC. Encoded protein: CASSLNNEQFF.

The chain has TRBV13 and TRBJ2-7; no clear D gene. V lost 3 bases and J lost 2, with 11 bases in between. In germline, CDR1 is PRHDT, CDR2 FYEKMQ (reference sequence). The CDR3 consists of 14 residues. The CDR3 loop is CASSFIGGAYEQYF. DNA for the CDR3: TGTGCCAGCAGCTTCATAGGCGGAGCCTACGAGCAGTACTTC.

The chain combines TRBV5-1 with TRBJ2-7; 9 bases agree with TRBD1. Germline lookup yields CDR1 SGHRS and CDR2 YFSETQ. The junction had 4 bases not matched to a gene; V was cut back by 1 base and J by 5 bases. CDR3 length equals 14 residues. The CDR3 loop is CASSLRDRVNEQYF. CDR3 nucleotides: TGCGCCAGCAGCTTGCGGGACAGGGTAAACGAGCAGTACTTC.

This clone occurred once. This chain uses TRBV9 with TRBJ2-1; D may be TRBD2 (5 bases). The germline CDR1 and CDR2 sequences are SGDLS and YYNGEE. V was shortened by 0 bases and J by 5 bases, with 12 bases between the two germline ends. The CDR3 is 15 amino acids. The CDR3 protein is CASSVGASLNNEQFF. CDR3 in DNA: TGTGCCAGCAGCGTAGGGGCTAGCCTAAACAATGAGCAGTTCTTC.

About this clone itself: This sample also contains other DNA sequences that code for the same CDR3. This chain joins TRBV5-1 and TRBJ2-7; maybe TRBD1 (6 bases). Germline CDR1 SGHRS, CDR2 YFSETQ. CDR3 size: 12 residues. Deletions cut 4 bases from V and 3 bases from J, with 8 bases between. The CDR3 bases are TGCGCCAGCAGCACGGACAGCTACGAGCAGTACTTC. Translated: CASSTDSYEQYF.

The genes are TRBV9 and TRBJ2-1, with D possibly being TRBD2 (5 bases). CDR1 is SGDLS, CDR2 YYNGEE, per germline. The V gene lost 0 bases and the J gene lost 3 bases, with 13 bases spanning the gap. This CDR3 region has 16 residues. CDR3 sequence: CASSVVASYYYNEQFF. The DNA for the CDR3 is TGTGCCAGCAGCGTAGTCGCTAGCTACTACTACAATGAGCAGTTCTTC.

This clone was seen once. The chain combines TRBV28 with TRBJ2-1, with 11 bases identical to TRBD1. With 5 bases clipped from V and 8 bases from J, the junction kept 5 bases outside the gene matches. Germline CDR1 and CDR2: MDHEN and SYDVKM. The CDR3 totals 14 residues. CDR3 amino acids: CASSHRDRGDEQFF. The CDR3 DNA sequence: TGTGCCAGCAGTCACCGGGACAGGGGGGATGAGCAGTTCTTC.

The chain carries TRBV29-1 and TRBJ1-4; no clear D gene. Trimming took 6 bases from V and 6 from J, leaving 14 bases between them. The CDR3 runs 13 residues. Per the germline V gene, CDR1 is SQVTM and CDR2 is ANQGSEA. CDR3 DNA sequence: TGCAGCGTGCCCGTGGGTGGGGATGAAAAACTGTTTTTT. Amino acids: CSVPVGGDEKLFF.

This chain links TRBV12-5 with TRBJ2-1; the D is unclear. Germline-derived CDR1 and CDR2 are LGHNT and FRNRAP. This CDR3 spans 17 amino acids. V shed 1 base and J shed 2 bases, with 15 bases lying between them. CDR3: CASGLEEQPAPYNEQFF. The CDR3 coding sequence is TGTGCTAGTGGTTTGGAAGAACAGCCTGCACCCTACAATGAGCAGTTCTTC.

This chain links TRBV18 with TRBJ1-5; D is uncertain. Germline CDR1 is KGHSH and CDR2 is LQKENI. The CDR3 loop spans 12 amino acids. Trimming removed 3 bases from V and 6 bases from J, with 6 bases in between. The DNA for the CDR3 is TGTGCCAGCTCACCTCCGTTTCAGCCCCAGCATTTT. Translation: CASSPPFQPQHF.

CDR3 amino acids: CASSYLYSGTASYEQYF. The DNA for the CDR3 is TGTGCCAGCAGCTACCTCTATTCCGGGACGGCCTCCTACGAGCAGTACTTC. This sequence joins TRBV5-6 and TRBJ2-7; D may match TRBD1 or TRBD2 (5 bases each). This CDR3 has 17 amino acids. The germline V and J ends were trimmed by 3 bases and 0 bases, with 19 bases remaining between them. The germline gives CDR1 SGHDT, CDR2 YYEEEE.

This clone was seen once. The CDR3 is CSVVGRRLEAFF. The CDR3 coding sequence is TGCAGCGTTGTAGGGCGCAGGCTTGAAGCTTTCTTT. The J gene is TRBJ1-1, the V gene TRBV29-1; D is unclear. Trimming left V 4 bases short and J 7 bases short, with 13 bases between. CDR3 length equals 12 residues. Germline loops: CDR1 SQVTM, CDR2 ANQGSEA.

The V and J genes are TRBV18 and TRBJ2-7; the D is unclear. This CDR3 spans 14 amino acids. CDR1 and CDR2 from the germline V gene are KGHSH and LQKENI. V was trimmed by 4 bases and J by 2 bases, leaving 12 bases between them. CDR3 bases: TGTGCCAGCTCACTCATGGGCAGCACCTACGAGCAGTACTTC. Amino acids: CASSLMGSTYEQYF.

A word on this clone: The sample has other DNA sequences that encode this CDR3 too. The CDR3 DNA follows: TGTGCCAGCAGCGTAACGGGGAACACTGAAGCTTTCTTT. It encodes CASSVTGNTEAFF. This sequence joins TRBV9 and TRBJ1-1; no clear D gene. The CDR3 extends over 13 amino acids. V was trimmed by 1 base and J by 1 base, leaving 5 bases between them. CDR1 and CDR2 from the germline V gene are SGDLS and YYNGEE.

This CDR3 is CASGGLETQYF. CDR3 nucleotide sequence: TGTGCCAGCGGGGGTTTAGAGACCCAGTACTTC. The rearrangement joins TRBV7-8 to TRBJ2-5; D may correspond to TRBD1 or TRBD2 (5 bases each). The germline V gene has CDR1 SGHVS and CDR2 FQNEAQ. CDR3 length equals 11 residues. V dropped 8 bases and J dropped 4 bases, with 8 bases sitting between them.

The chain is built from TRBV27 and TRBJ2-7, with 7 bases matching TRBD1. The CDR3 has 18 amino acids. Germline loops: CDR1 MNHEY, CDR2 SMNVEV (reference sequence). J gave up 2 bases and V 6 bases, and 19 bases lay outside the gene matches. The CDR3 sequence: CASSLTGPTILDAYEQYF. CDR3 sequence (DNA): TGTGCCAGCAGCCTGACAGGGCCTACAATACTTGATGCCTACGAGCAGTACTTC.

This clone was detected only once. The CDR3 spells CASSSETSGSGPYSYEQYF. DNA for the CDR3: TGTGCCAGCAGCTCCGAGACTAGCGGGAGTGGTCCCTACTCCTACGAGCAGTACTTC. This sequence joins TRBV7-9 and TRBJ2-7; 12 positions match TRBD2. The germline V gene encodes CDR1 SEHNR and CDR2 FQNEAQ (reference sequence). CDR3 length equals 19 residues. J lost 0 bases, V lost 4 bases, and 13 bases had no gene match.

V usage is TRBV15 and J usage is TRBJ1-5; 9 bases are a match to TRBD1. The J segment lost 6 bases and the V segment lost 5 bases, leaving 14 bases of the junction unmatched. Germline CDR1 LNHNV, CDR2 YYDKDF (reference sequence). This CDR3 contains 17 residues. The CDR3 DNA is TGTGCCACCAGCCCCAACGGAGACAGGGGGTATGCTCAGCCCCAGCATTTT. Translation: CATSPNGDRGYAQPQHF.

This chain uses TRBV10-3 with TRBJ2-7; tentatively, D is TRBD1 (5 bases). The CDR3 is 13 residues long. Germline V gene lookup returns CDR1 ENHRY and CDR2 SYGVKD. Trimming took 6 bases from V and 2 from J, leaving 11 bases between them. This CDR3 reads CAISERQTYEQYF. The DNA for the CDR3 is TGTGCCATCAGCGAGCGACAGACCTACGAGCAGTACTTC.

J is TRBJ2-7 and V is TRBV27, with 12 bases matching TRBD2. This CDR3 comprises 19 residues. Per the germline V gene, CDR1 is MNHEY and CDR2 is SMNVEV (reference sequence). With V trimmed by 5 bases and J by 2 bases, 16 bases remained unmatched. In DNA, the CDR3 is TGTGCCAGCAGTGCTACAGGGGGACTACTAGCGGGAGGCGCCTACGAGCAGTACTTC. Translation gives CASSATGGLLAGGAYEQYF.

The chain is built from TRBV27 and TRBJ1-5, with no clear D. From germline, CDR1 is MNHEY and CDR2 SMNVEV (reference sequence). The length of the CDR3 is 22 residues. The V end was cut by 0 bases, the J end by 4 bases, with 31 bases between. In nucleotides, the CDR3 is TGTGCCAGCAGTTTATCGAAGGATACTCCTGTGGCCCGAGGACCGCCGAATCAGCCCCAGCATTTT. Translation gives CASSLSKDTPVARGPPNQPQHF.

The chain recombines TRBV27 with TRBJ2-5, with D uncertain. Germline V gene data show CDR1 as MNHEY and CDR2 as SMNVEV (reference sequence). This CDR3 region has 13 residues. Trimming cost V 2 bases and J 0 bases, with 4 bases left between them. The CDR3 sequence is CASSLDYQETQYF. As DNA, the CDR3 is TGTGCCAGCAGTTTAGATTACCAAGAGACCCAGTACTTC.

Points on this clone: The same CDR3 arises from other DNA sequences in this sample as well. This chain connects TRBV7-9 to TRBJ2-2, with D unclear. The CDR3 totals 13 residues. Germline V lookup: CDR1 SEHNR, CDR2 FQNEAQ (reference sequence). V was trimmed by 1 base and J by 6 bases, leaving 6 bases between them. In DNA, the CDR3 is TGTGCCAGCAGCTTAGGGGGATCCGGGGAGCTGTTTTTT. It codes for CASSLGGSGELFF.

The V call is TRBV19, the J call TRBJ2-1; 13 nucleotides align to TRBD2. The trim removed 6 bases at V and 8 bases at J, leaving 19 bases unmatched. CDR3 length equals 19 residues. Germline V gene lookup returns CDR1 LNHDA and CDR2 SQIVND (reference sequence). The CDR3 DNA reads as TGTGCCAGTAGGCCGCAGGTTGTAACTAGCGGGAGGGCCTTGGATGAGCAGTTCTTC. Amino acids: CASRPQVVTSGRALDEQFF.

This chain joins TRBV9 and TRBJ2-1; D remains unclear. CDR3 size: 12 residues. Looked up from germline, CDR1 is SGDLS and CDR2 is YYNGEE. The V end was cut by 3 bases, the J end by 10 bases, with 11 bases between. CDR3 nucleotide sequence: TGTGCCAGCAGCGGAGAGATGTACGAGCAGTTCTTC. Its translation: CASSGEMYEQFF.

V usage is TRBV14 and J usage is TRBJ2-7, with TRBD2 matching 15 bases. This CDR3 has 19 residues. Germline trimming cut 4 bases from V and 4 bases from J; bases unmatched to any gene: 14. The germline CDR1 and CDR2 sequences are SGHDN and FVKESK. CDR3 sequence: CASSLIGLAGGSLPYEQYF. The CDR3 bases are TGTGCCAGCAGCCTGATCGGACTAGCGGGAGGGTCTTTGCCGTACGAGCAGTACTTC.

In this sample, this clone turned up once. V gene TRBV29-1 combines with J gene TRBJ1-4; a possible D gene is TRBD1 (6 bases). V lost 2 bases, J lost 9 bases, and 22 bases lay in between. CDR3 length equals 16 residues. From germline, CDR1 is SQVTM and CDR2 ANQGSEA. The CDR3 DNA sequence: TGCAGCGTTGAAACGGGGAGACAGGAGCTTCAAAAAAAACTGTTTTTT. It specifies CSVETGRQELQKKLFF.

CDR3 in DNA: TGTGCCAGCAGCTTATCGACGGCGACTAGCGGGAACCCCTACGAGCAGTACTTC. Translating it yields CASSLSTATSGNPYEQYF. V and J are TRBV7-9 and TRBJ2-7; TRBD2 matches 11 bases. This CDR3 spans 18 amino acids. V lost 2 bases and J lost 2; bases outside the gene matches: 11. Germline CDR1 reads SEHNR; CDR2 reads FQNEAQ (reference sequence).